A single sample is the source of the 32 T cell receptor beta chains below, sequenced in a study of cytomegalovirus exposure and HLA in healthy donors. This table comes from immunoSEQ multiplex PCR, and its TCRdb copy is limited to in-frame clones, with some not included. The table includes approximately 220,000 clones, just over 90% detected once. Sequencing used PBMCs. These TCRs come from a woman aged 18-30 years in good health and CMV-seronegative.

The chain joins TRBV6-6 to TRBJ1-4, with 9 bases matching TRBD1. Germline CDR1 MNHNY, CDR2 SVGAGI (reference sequence). Losses at the gene ends were 6 bases for V and 8 bases for J; bases not matched to a gene: 7. This CDR3 spans 14 amino acids. DNA for the CDR3: TGTGCCAGCAGCCGGACAGGGGATAGGGAAAAACTGTTTTTT. Translation: CASSRTGDREKLFF.

This CDR3 is CASSQESGGRTPLHF. For the CDR3, the DNA is TGCGCCAGCAGCCAAGAATCAGGGGGAAGGACACCCCTCCACTTT. This chain connects TRBV4-1 to TRBJ1-6; 7 bases are a match to TRBD1. The V segment lost 0 bases and the J segment 11 bases; nucleotides outside the gene matches: 7. Germline V gene lookup returns CDR1 MGHRA and CDR2 YSYEKL. The CDR3 has 15 amino acids.

This chain joins TRBV9 and TRBJ2-5, with D tentatively TRBD2 (5 bases). Trimming left V 1 base short and J 10 bases short, with 11 bases between. The CDR3 spans 12 residues. From germline, CDR1 is SGDLS and CDR2 YYNGEE. In DNA form, the CDR3 reads TGTGCCAGCAGCGTAAGCCGGGGATTCCAGTACTTC. It encodes CASSVSRGFQYF.

The chain employs TRBV7-9 and TRBJ2-7, with D possibly being TRBD2 (6 bases). The CDR3 has 17 residues. Trimming removed 5 bases at V and 1 base at J, with 21 bases between. The germline gives CDR1 SEHNR, CDR2 FQNEAQ (reference sequence). The CDR3 is CASSPSQIAEPSYEQYF. Written as DNA, the CDR3 is TGTGCCAGCAGCCCATCCCAAATAGCGGAACCTTCCTACGAGCAGTACTTC.

This clone was observed a few times. The V gene is TRBV5-8, the J gene TRBJ1-4, with 11 bases identical to TRBD1. J was trimmed by 11 bases and V by 3 bases; bases with no gene match: 15. CDR1 is SGHTS and CDR2 is YDEGEE in the germline V gene. The CDR3 has 17 amino acids. CDR3 region: CASSSGTGGPPVGKLFF. As DNA, the CDR3 is TGTGCCAGCAGCTCCGGGACAGGGGGACCCCCCGTGGGGAAACTGTTTTTT.

This chain connects TRBV5-1 to TRBJ1-3; 8 positions match TRBD1. CDR3 length equals 12 residues. Germline CDR1 is SGHRS and CDR2 is YFSETQ. V shed 4 bases, J shed 8 bases, and the junction held 2 bases outside the gene matches. The CDR3 region has the DNA TGCGCCAGCAGCGTACAGGGGGACACCATATATTTT. It is translated as CASSVQGDTIYF.

This chain joins TRBV29-1 and TRBJ2-7; 7 bases match TRBD1. Germline V gene lookup returns CDR1 SQVTM and CDR2 ANQGSEA. V shed 3 bases and J 5 bases; nucleotides not matched to a gene: 7. The CDR3 consists of 13 residues. The CDR3 protein is CSVDSGGFHEQYF. CDR3 nucleotide sequence: TGCAGCGTTGACTCAGGGGGTTTCCACGAGCAGTACTTC.

CDR3 DNA: TGTGCCAGCAGCCCCCGAGGCACCTACGAGCAGTACTTC. Translating it yields CASSPRGTYEQYF. The J gene is TRBJ2-7, the V gene TRBV7-9; no definite D call. The V end lost 5 bases, the J end lost 2 bases, and 10 bases lay between the germline ends. Germline CDR1 and CDR2: SEHNR and FQNEAQ (reference sequence). CDR3 length: 13 amino acids.

The rearrangement joins TRBV5-6 to TRBJ2-1, with 9 bases aligning to TRBD2. Germline lookup yields CDR1 SGHDT and CDR2 YYEEEE. This CDR3 is built from 15 residues. Trimming at V came to 3 bases and at J to 7 bases, leaving 8 bases not matched to a gene. CDR3 DNA: TGTGCCAGCAGCTCTAGCGGGACGCCGGGGAATGAGCAGTTCTTC. It codes for CASSSSGTPGNEQFF.

V usage is TRBV19 and J usage is TRBJ2-6, with 10 bases lining up with TRBD2. Germline V lookup: CDR1 LNHDA, CDR2 SQIVND (reference sequence). This CDR3 has 17 amino acids. The ends lost 6 bases at V and 1 base at J; junction bases unmatched: 6. CDR3 residues: CASSRAGGPSGANVLTF. The CDR3 coding sequence is TGTGCCAGTAGCCGAGCGGGAGGGCCTTCTGGGGCCAACGTCCTGACTTTC. The full variable domain, its missing parts supplied by reference TRBV19 and TRBJ2-6, is DGGITQSPKYLFRKEGQNVTLSCEQNLNHDAMYWYRQDPGQGLRLIYYSQIVNDFQKGDIAEGYSVSREKKESFPLTVTSAQKNPTAFYLCASSRAGGPSGANVLTFGAGSRLTVL.

The rearrangement links TRBV9 to TRBJ2-7; 8 bases map to TRBD1. The CDR3 runs 14 residues. The V gene end was trimmed by 0 bases and the J gene end by 3 bases; junction bases not matched to a gene: 2. Germline CDR1 reads SGDLS; CDR2 reads YYNGEE. This CDR3 reads CASSVEQGVYEQYF. Written as DNA, the CDR3 is TGTGCCAGCAGCGTAGAACAGGGGGTCTACGAGCAGTACTTC.

The chain is built from TRBV2 and TRBJ2-2; D not resolved. Looked up from germline, CDR1 is SNHLY and CDR2 is FYNNEI. Trimming stripped 2 bases from V and 6 bases from J, with 10 bases between. The CDR3 sequence is 14 residues long. The CDR3, as DNA: TGTGCCAGCAGTGAATACACAGTCCCCGGGGAGCTGTTTTTT. It is translated as CASSEYTVPGELFF.

A note on this clone: One junction end disagrees with the germline gene, perhaps due to a read error. The rearrangement uses TRBV7-7 and TRBJ2-5; no definite D call. Per germline, CDR1 SSHAT and CDR2 FNYEAQ (reference sequence). The CDR3 is made up of 14 amino acids. In DNA, the CDR3 is TGTGCTAGCAGCTTAGTGGGCAGCCAAGAGACCCAGTACTTC. Translating it yields CASSLVGSQETQYF.

The V gene is TRBV19, the J gene TRBJ2-1, with TRBD2 as a possible D gene (6 bases). The CDR3 is made up of 13 amino acids. V was clipped by 8 bases and J by 5 bases, with 13 bases between them. Germline CDR1 LNHDA, CDR2 SQIVND (reference sequence). CDR3 bases: TGTGCCAGTGGGAGGACCCTCCACAATGAGCAGTTCTTC. Its translation: CASGRTLHNEQFF.

This chain uses TRBV30 with TRBJ2-2; the match to TRBD1 covers 7 bases. Germline lookup yields CDR1 GTSNPN and CDR2 SVGIG (reference sequence). The V and J ends lost 0 bases and 0 bases, in that order; junction bases with no gene match: 7. CDR3 size: 17 residues. CDR3 DNA sequence: TGTGCCTGGAGTGTACGAATTGGGACAGCGAACACCGGGGAGCTGTTTTTT. As protein: CAWSVRIGTANTGELFF.

V and J are TRBV11-3 and TRBJ2-1; 8 nucleotides agree with TRBD2. J was trimmed by 8 bases and V by 5 bases; bases with no gene match: 2. The CDR3 is 12 amino acids. Germline values: CDR1 SGHNT, CDR2 YENEEA. The CDR3 spells CASSASGYEQFF. The DNA for the CDR3 is TGTGCCAGCAGCGCTAGCGGGTATGAGCAGTTCTTC.

The chain combines TRBV30 with TRBJ2-7, with D perhaps TRBD2 (7 bases). Trimming removed 4 bases at V and 2 bases at J, with 12 bases between. The CDR3 runs 13 residues. From germline, CDR1 is GTSNPN and CDR2 SVGIG (reference sequence). The CDR3 spells CAWKGGGPYEQYF. The CDR3 DNA is TGTGCCTGGAAAGGGGGGGGGCCCTACGAGCAGTACTTC.

The count of this clone is one. The J gene is TRBJ1-5, the V gene TRBV15; 9 bases agree with TRBD1. CDR1 is LNHNV, CDR2 YYDKDF, per germline (reference sequence). V shed 4 bases, J shed 1 base, and the junction held 8 bases outside the gene matches. This CDR3 contains 17 residues. The CDR3 nucleotides are TGTGCCACCAGCAACCAACAGGGGGCGCGGAGCAATCAGCCCCAGCATTTT. This gives the protein CATSNQQGARSNQPQHF. Using reference TRBV15 and TRBJ1-5 for the parts outside the CDR3, the full variable domain is DAMVIQNPRYQVTQFGKPVTLSCSQTLNHNVMYWYQQKSSQAPKLLFHYYDKDFNNEADTPDNFQSRRPNTSFCFLDIRSPGLGDTAMYLCATSNQQGARSNQPQHFGDGTRLSIL.

The chain combines TRBV7-9 with TRBJ2-2, with 8 bases that match TRBD1. The germline V gene encodes CDR1 SEHNR and CDR2 FQNEAQ (reference sequence). The CDR3 has 14 amino acids. The trim removed 5 bases at V and 3 bases at J, leaving 2 bases unmatched. The CDR3 nucleotides are TGTGCCAGCAGCCCGACAGGGGACACCGGGGAGCTGTTTTTT. Translated, it gives CASSPTGDTGELFF.

CDR3 DNA: TGTGCCAGCAGCTACCGCAGGGGGAACCTTGGTTGTAGCAATCAGCCCCAGCATTTT. Translation gives CASSYRRGNLGCSNQPQHF. The J gene is TRBJ1-5, the V gene TRBV11-2; 7 bases map to TRBD1. V was clipped by 4 bases and J by 0 bases; unmatched bases: 15. CDR3 length equals 19 residues. Germline values: CDR1 SGHAT, CDR2 FQNNGV.

V gene TRBV4-2 combines with J gene TRBJ2-7, with 12 bases that match TRBD2. The germline gives CDR1 LGHNA, CDR2 YNFKEQ. This CDR3 comprises 16 residues. The V segment lost 1 base and the J segment 3 bases; nucleotides outside the gene matches: 4. The CDR3 coding sequence is TGTGCCAGCAGCCAAGGGCGACTAGCGGGAGTCTACGAGCAGTACTTC. It is translated as CASSQGRLAGVYEQYF.

This chain links TRBV12-5 with TRBJ2-2; D is possibly TRBD2 (6 bases). The CDR3 contains 12 residues. The germline V and J ends were trimmed by 6 bases and 6 bases, with 8 bases remaining between them. Germline lookup yields CDR1 LGHNT and CDR2 FRNRAP. CDR3: CASGGGAGELFF. CDR3 sequence (DNA): TGTGCTAGTGGGGGGGGAGCCGGGGAGCTGTTTTTT. The entire variable domain, with the rest obtained from reference TRBV12-5 and TRBJ2-2, is as follows: DARVTQTPRHKVTEMGQEVTMRCQPILGHNTVFWYRQTMMQGLELLAYFRNRAPLDDSGMPKDRFSAEMPDATLATLKIQPSEPRDSAVYFCASGGGAGELFFGEGSRLTVL.

This clone was recorded once. The J gene is TRBJ2-1, the V gene TRBV2; 8 bases line up with TRBD1. With V trimmed by 2 bases and J by 8 bases, 5 bases remained unmatched. The CDR3 has 14 residues. The germline gives CDR1 SNHLY, CDR2 FYNNEI. CDR3 DNA sequence: TGTGCCAGCAGTGAAAGGGCAGGGGGCGATGAGCAGTTCTTC. Residues: CASSERAGGDEQFF.

The count of this clone is one. Here the CDR3 DNA reads TGTGCCAGCTTCCAAACCGCTGCGGGCTGGTCCTACAATGAGCAGTTCTTC. It yields the protein CASFQTAAGWSYNEQFF. This sequence joins TRBV2 and TRBJ2-1; a weak D match, TRBD2 (5 bases). Germline V gene lookup returns CDR1 SNHLY and CDR2 FYNNEI. The CDR3 contains 17 residues. Trimming removed 8 bases from V and 1 base from J, with 21 bases in between.

The chain has TRBV5-1 and TRBJ2-7; 13 bases fit TRBD2. Germline V gene sequence: CDR1 SGHRS, CDR2 YFSETQ. V dropped 3 bases and J dropped 2; count of bases not matched to a gene: 5. The CDR3 spans 16 residues. CDR3 in DNA: TGCGCCAGCAGCTGGGCCGGGACTAGCGGGACCTACGAGCAGTACTTC. Protein sequence: CASSWAGTSGTYEQYF. The full variable domain, with the rest looked up from reference TRBV5-1 and TRBJ2-7, is KAGVTQTPRYLIKTRGQQVTLSCSPISGHRSVSWYQQTPGQGLQFLFEYFSETQRNKGNFPGRFSGRQFSNSRSEMNVSTLELGDSALYLCASSWAGTSGTYEQYFGPGTRLTVT.

This chain joins TRBV5-4 and TRBJ2-5, with D possibly TRBD2 on 7 matching bases. The CDR3 contains 17 residues. Germline loops: CDR1 SGHNT, CDR2 YYREEE (reference sequence). Deletions cut 1 base from V and 9 bases from J, with 25 bases between. In DNA, the CDR3 is TGTGCCAGCAGCTTGCGACAGGCCGAGCGGGGTGGAGTAGCCCAGTACTTC. It translates to CASSLRQAERGGVAQYF. The full variable domain, its missing parts supplied by reference TRBV5-4 and TRBJ2-5, is ETGVTQSPTHLIKTRGQQVTLRCSSQSGHNTVSWYQQALGQGPQFIFQYYREEENGRGNFPPRFSGLQFPNYSSELNVNALELDDSALYLCASSLRQAERGGVAQYFGPGTRLLVL.

As for this clone: A read error may produce the germline difference seen at one junction end. The rearrangement joins TRBV6-1 to TRBJ2-7; 7 bases agree with TRBD1. Per the germline V gene, CDR1 is MNHNS and CDR2 is SASEGT. This CDR3 region has 14 residues. CDR3 protein: CAGSGARGRAEQYF. For the CDR3, the DNA is TGTGCCGGCAGTGGGGCGAGGGGGCGGGCCGAGCAGTACTTC.

The chain recombines TRBV7-8 with TRBJ1-5, with D possibly matching TRBD1 (6 bases). Germline values: CDR1 SGHVS, CDR2 FQNEAQ. The CDR3 runs to 14 residues. The V end lost 7 bases, the J end lost 7 bases, and 17 bases lay between the germline ends. The CDR3, as DNA: TGTGCCAGCACAAACAGGGCCGGCGGACAGCCCCAGCATTTT. Protein product: CASTNRAGGQPQHF.

There are a few counts of this clone. The chain has TRBV4-2 and TRBJ2-7, with a possible D match to TRBD1 (6 bases). Germline assignment: CDR1 LGHNA and CDR2 YNFKEQ. The CDR3 contains 15 residues. V was trimmed by 5 bases and J by 7 bases, leaving 21 bases between them. The CDR3 here is CASSSYRVGGEEQYF. CDR3 sequence (DNA): TGTGCCAGCAGCTCTTACAGGGTAGGCGGCGAAGAGCAGTACTTC.

This chain uses TRBV5-1 with TRBJ2-2; no firm D call. V was pared by 0 bases and J by 4 bases, with 16 bases between. Looked up from germline, CDR1 is SGHRS and CDR2 is YFSETQ. This CDR3 comprises 17 residues. The CDR3 region has the DNA TGCGCCAGCAGCTTGGGATTTTCCCGAGTTCCCACCGGGGAGCTGTTTTTT. Residues: CASSLGFSRVPTGELFF.

The V gene is TRBV27, the J gene TRBJ1-1; 8 bases align to TRBD1. CDR3 size: 13 residues. Germline V gene data show CDR1 as MNHEY and CDR2 as SMNVEV (reference sequence). With 3 bases clipped from V and 8 bases from J, the junction kept 5 bases outside the gene matches. The CDR3 here is CASSFSDRGEAFF. In DNA form, the CDR3 reads TGTGCCAGCAGTTTCTCTGACAGGGGAGAAGCTTTCTTT.

V and J are TRBV29-1 and TRBJ1-1; D unclear. Trimming left V 7 bases short and J 0 bases short, with 6 bases between. Germline CDR1 and CDR2: SQVTM and ANQGSEA. CDR3 length: 11 residues. CDR3 in amino acids: CSATMNTEAFF. The CDR3 DNA reads as TGCAGCGCGACAATGAACACTGAAGCTTTCTTT.